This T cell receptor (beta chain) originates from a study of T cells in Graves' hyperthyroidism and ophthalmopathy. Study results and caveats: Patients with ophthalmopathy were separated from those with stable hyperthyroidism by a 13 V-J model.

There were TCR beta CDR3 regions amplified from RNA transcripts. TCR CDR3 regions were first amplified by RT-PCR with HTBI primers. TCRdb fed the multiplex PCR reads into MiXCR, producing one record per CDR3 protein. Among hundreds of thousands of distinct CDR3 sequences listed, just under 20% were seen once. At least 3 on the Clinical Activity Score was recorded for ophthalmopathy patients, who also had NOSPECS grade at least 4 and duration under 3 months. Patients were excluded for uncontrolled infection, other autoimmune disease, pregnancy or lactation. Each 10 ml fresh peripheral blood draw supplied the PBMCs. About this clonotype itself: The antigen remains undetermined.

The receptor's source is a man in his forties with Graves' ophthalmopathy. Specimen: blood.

CDR3 nucleotide sequence: TGCGCCAGCAGTGAGTCCACAGGGGGCGGCTACACCTTC. As protein: CASSESTGGGYTF. The rearrangement links TRBV10-1 to TRBJ1-2; 9 positions agree with TRBD1. Germline V gene data show CDR1 as WNHNN and CDR2 as SYGVQD (reference sequence). V lost 0 bases and J lost 8; bases outside the gene matches: 1. The CDR3 has 13 residues.